What follows are 23 T cell receptor beta chains derived from one specimen sequenced in a study of OX40 agonist ivuxolimab in advanced cancers. The repertoire was sequenced with immunoSEQ multiplex PCR; TCRdb's copy has only in-frame clones and lacks some. The sample records tens of thousands of clones, around 92% being singletons. Here the sequenced sample was CD4+ or CD8+ T cells sorted from blood, taken in a trial of the OX40 agonist ivuxolimab. The receptor set was obtained from an adult with an advanced solid tumor such as melanoma, head and neck, liver or kidney cancer.

The chain couples TRBV5-1 to TRBJ2-5; no firm D call. V lost 4 bases to trimming and J lost 4 bases, with 20 bases between them. The germline V gene encodes CDR1 SGHRS and CDR2 YFSETQ. This CDR3 region has 16 residues. The CDR3 sequence: CASSLRPDLPGETQYF. The CDR3 region has the DNA TGCGCCAGCAGCCTCCGGCCCGACTTGCCCGGAGAGACCCAGTACTTC.

The rearrangement uses TRBV13 and TRBJ2-3, with TRBD2 identical over 9 bases. V was pared by 4 bases and J by 2 bases, with 10 bases of the junction left unmatched. This CDR3 is 17 amino acids long. Germline values: CDR1 PRHDT, CDR2 FYEKMQ (reference sequence). The DNA for the CDR3 is TGTGCCAGCAGCTACTTAGTTGCTAGCGGGGCCACAGATACGCAGTATTTT. Amino acid sequence: CASSYLVASGATDTQYF.

The rearrangement links TRBV4-1 to TRBJ2-6; perhaps TRBD1 as D (5 bases). Germline lookup yields CDR1 MGHRA and CDR2 YSYEKL. The V end lost 0 bases, the J end lost 0 bases, and 12 bases lay between the germline ends. The CDR3 is 18 amino acids. The CDR3 region is CASSQDQGSTSGANVLTF. CDR3 DNA: TGCGCCAGCAGCCAAGACCAGGGCTCAACCTCTGGGGCCAACGTCCTGACTTTC.

The J gene is TRBJ2-4, the V gene TRBV1; the table's D gene call, TRBD1, was not cross checked with the DNA. TRBV1 is listed as a pseudogene. The CDR3 has 14 residues. CDR3: CTSRQQGWVNIQYF. The CDR3, as DNA: TGCACCAGCAGGCAACAGGGGTGGGTGAACATTCAGTACTTC.

The chain joins TRBV19 to TRBJ2-2; 13 positions agree with TRBD2. The germline V gene encodes CDR1 LNHDA and CDR2 SQIVND (reference sequence). After removal of 3 bases from V and 6 bases from J, the junction contained 1 base not matched to a gene. This CDR3 has 15 amino acids. Written as DNA, the CDR3 is TGTGCCAGTAGTATTGGACTAGCGGGAGCCGGGGAGCTGTTTTTT. It specifies CASSIGLAGAGELFF.

The chain carries TRBV9 and TRBJ2-7; possible D gene TRBD2, 6 bases. Between the trimmed V and J ends, which lost 2 bases and 7 bases, there was a span of 19 bases. This CDR3 is 15 amino acids long. The germline CDR1 and CDR2 sequences are SGDLS and YYNGEE. The CDR3 reads CASSVRAGIREEQYF. DNA for the CDR3: TGTGCCAGCAGCGTTCGGGCGGGGATTCGTGAGGAGCAGTACTTC.

The V gene is TRBV6-1, the J gene TRBJ1-1; D perhaps matches TRBD1 (6 bases). V lost 4 bases to trimming and J lost 1 base, with 13 bases between them. Looked up from germline, CDR1 is MNHNS and CDR2 is SASEGT. CDR3 length equals 15 residues. This CDR3 reads CASSVDRIWNTEAFF. The CDR3 bases are TGTGCCAGCAGTGTCGACAGGATCTGGAACACTGAAGCTTTCTTT.

This sequence joins TRBV7-9 and TRBJ1-2; TRBD1 matches 8 bases. Germline CDR1 SEHNR, CDR2 FQNEAQ (reference sequence). J was trimmed by 6 bases and V by 3 bases; bases with no gene match: 12. The CDR3 runs to 16 residues. The chain's CDR3 is CASSFGTLTGENGYTF. The CDR3 nucleotides read TGTGCCAGCAGCTTCGGAACTTTGACAGGGGAGAATGGCTACACCTTC.

This rearrangement joins TRBV10-1 to TRBJ2-3, with 14 bases matching TRBD2. Germline CDR1 is WNHNN and CDR2 is SYGVQD (reference sequence). The CDR3 is 16 amino acids. The junction had 7 bases not matched to a gene; V was cut back by 6 bases and J by 5 bases. The CDR3: CASRNRTSGRRDTQYF. CDR3 sequence (DNA): TGCGCCAGCAGAAACAGGACTAGCGGGAGGCGAGATACGCAGTATTTT.

The V gene is TRBV6-6, the J gene TRBJ2-2, with a possible D match to TRBD1 (6 bases). Germline V gene data show CDR1 as MNHNY and CDR2 as SVGAGI (reference sequence). Trimming shortened V by 6 bases and J by 5 bases, and 13 bases separated the two germline ends. This CDR3 has 14 amino acids. The CDR3 spells CASSWDTGTGELFF. In DNA, the CDR3 is TGTGCCAGCAGCTGGGACACCGGGACCGGGGAGCTGTTTTTT.

V usage is TRBV11-3 and J usage is TRBJ2-2; D not resolved. CDR1 SGHNT and CDR2 YENEEA come from the germline V gene. The CDR3 sequence is 15 residues long. Trimming removed 1 base from V and 2 bases from J, with 8 bases in between. In nucleotides, the CDR3 is TGTGCCAGCAGCTTAGTTTCCGGAAACACCGGGGAGCTGTTTTTT. It translates to CASSLVSGNTGELFF. The full variable domain, in which reference TRBV11-3 and TRBJ2-2 provide the parts outside the CDR3, is EAGVVQSPRYKIIEKKQPVAFWCNPISGHNTLYWYLQNLGQGPELLIRYENEEAVDDSQLPKDRFSAERLKGVDSTLKIQPAELGDSAVYLCASSLVSGNTGELFFGEGSRLTVL.

J is TRBJ1-1 and V is TRBV7-6; unclear D gene. Trimming removed 1 base at V and 3 bases at J, with 18 bases between. Looked up from germline, CDR1 is SGHVS and CDR2 is FNYEAQ. The CDR3 totals 17 residues. The CDR3 reads CASSLVGSAGLDTEAFF. The CDR3 nucleotides are TGTGCCAGCAGCTTAGTTGGATCTGCTGGATTGGACACTGAAGCTTTCTTT.

This chain uses TRBV7-6 with TRBJ2-7; 7 bases agree with TRBD1. V lost 4 bases, J lost 0 bases, and 3 bases stayed unmatched. Germline CDR1 SGHVS, CDR2 FNYEAQ. The CDR3 consists of 14 residues. The CDR3 region is CASSSTGVSYEQYF. In DNA form, the CDR3 reads TGTGCCAGCAGCTCAACAGGGGTCTCCTACGAGCAGTACTTC.

V is TRBV2 and J is TRBJ2-7; D remains unclear. CDR3 length: 13 residues. Trimming removed 6 bases from V and 0 bases from J, with 9 bases in between. The germline gives CDR1 SNHLY, CDR2 FYNNEI. In nucleotides, the CDR3 is TGTGCCAGCAGGAACGTCGACTCCTACGAGCAGTACTTC. As protein: CASRNVDSYEQYF.

This chain joins TRBV6-1 and TRBJ2-3; 7 nucleotides agree with TRBD2. The CDR3 consists of 11 residues. CDR1 and CDR2 (germline): MNHNS, SASEGT. J lost 13 bases, V lost 5 bases, and 6 bases had no gene match. In DNA, the CDR3 is TGTGCCAGCAGTTACGCGGGGGAGGAGTATTTT. Its translation: CASSYAGEEYF.

This clone was counted a single time. V gene TRBV7-9 combines with J gene TRBJ2-1; D not resolved. Germline V gives CDR1 SEHNR, CDR2 FQNEAQ (reference sequence). V was cut by 3 bases and J by 2 bases, with 8 bases left in between. The CDR3 totals 14 residues. The CDR3 spells CASSLEKTYNEQFF. DNA for the CDR3: TGTGCCAGCAGCTTGGAGAAAACCTACAATGAGCAGTTCTTC.

The chain combines TRBV5-6 with TRBJ2-2, with 11 positions matching TRBD2. The germline V gene has CDR1 SGHDT and CDR2 YYEEEE. J was trimmed by 2 bases and V by 5 bases; bases with no gene match: 5. This CDR3 is 16 amino acids long. The CDR3 is CASRGGLADNTGELFF. The CDR3 DNA reads TGTGCCAGCAGGGGGGGACTAGCGGACAACACCGGGGAGCTGTTTTTT.

J is TRBJ2-5 and V is TRBV5-6; TRBD1 might be the D (6 bases). This CDR3 comprises 17 residues. Trimming cost V 4 bases and J 3 bases, with 22 bases left between them. The V gene's germline CDR1 is SGHDT and CDR2 YYEEEE. CDR3 DNA: TGTGCCAGCAGCACGACACAGGGCCGAGGACTCAAAGAGACCCAGTACTTC. Its translation: CASSTTQGRGLKETQYF.

V usage is TRBV27 and J usage is TRBJ2-3; weak D call: TRBD2 (5 bases). Trimming took off 5 bases at V and 6 bases at J, with 9 bases between the two ends. Germline CDR1 MNHEY, CDR2 SMNVEV (reference sequence). The CDR3 has 12 residues. CDR3 loop: CASSRRGDTQYF. The CDR3 DNA is TGTGCCAGCAGTCGAAGAGGGGATACGCAGTATTTT.

The chain joins TRBV28 to TRBJ1-5; D might be TRBD1 (6 bases). This CDR3 comprises 14 residues. Looked up from germline, CDR1 is MDHEN and CDR2 is SYDVKM. Trimming took off 6 bases at V and 2 bases at J, with 11 bases between the two ends. CDR3 sequence: CASSPRGGNQPQHF. As DNA, the CDR3 is TGTGCCAGCAGCCCGAGGGGGGGCAATCAGCCCCAGCATTTT.

The chain uses TRBV4-1 and TRBJ2-5; 7 bases fit TRBD2. The J call may be mistaken, given a closer DNA end match to TRBJ2-7. CDR1 and CDR2 from the germline V gene are MGHRA and YSYEKL. CDR3 length: 14 residues. The CDR3 DNA reads as TGCGCCAGCAGCCAAGGGACTAGTTTCTACGAGCAGTACTTC. Translation gives CASSQGTSFYEQYF.

The V call is TRBV27, the J call TRBJ2-3; D remains unclear. The germline CDR1 and CDR2 sequences are MNHEY and SMNVEV (reference sequence). The CDR3 totals 15 residues. V lost 6 bases to trimming and J lost 5 bases, with 18 bases between them. The chain's CDR3 is CASSLTTNRGDTQYF. For the CDR3, the DNA is TGTGCCAGCAGCCTCACAACGAACAGAGGAGATACGCAGTATTTT.

The chain joins TRBV4-1 to TRBJ1-5; D is possibly TRBD1 (5 bases). The CDR3 extends over 14 amino acids. Trimming took 2 bases from V and 4 from J, leaving 9 bases between them. The V gene's germline CDR1 is MGHRA and CDR2 YSYEKL. The CDR3 bases are TGCGCCAGCAGCCAAACAGGAATGAATCAGCCCCAGCATTTT. As protein: CASSQTGMNQPQHF.